This T cell receptor (beta chain) stems from a study of T-cell memory formation after mild COVID-19. About the research overall: TCR clustering was largely donor specific.

Regarding this clonotype: Antigen: not known.

Constant-segment primers served in 5'RACE that generated TCR alpha and TCR beta cDNA libraries bearing sample barcodes and UMIs. TCRdb re-called the 5' RACE reads with MiXCR, one entry per CDR3 protein. The sample lists 200,000 to 300,000 distinct CDR3 sequences; around 15% were seen once. Study-wide results and caveats: The authors did not confirm SARS-CoV-2 specificity of second-wave clones peaking day 37.

The receptor's source is a man between 18 and 35 years old who had mild COVID-19 (a few samples of this study predate the infection). Cell type and time point are not known. Sequencing was done on a sample of PBMCs or a T cell subset sorted from them (not recorded which).

CDR3 bases: TGTGCCAGTACCCCGGGGGCGGGGGACATTCAGTACTTC. The encoded protein is CASTPGAGDIQYF. The chain uses TRBV19 and TRBJ2-4; D possibly corresponds to TRBD2 (7 bases). Germline V CDR1 and CDR2: LNHDA, SQIVND (reference sequence). The CDR3 has 13 amino acids. Trimming pared 7 bases from V and 8 bases from J, leaving 15 bases between.